Below, 22 T cell receptor beta chains from the same sample are listed, as sequenced in a study of OX40 agonist ivuxolimab in advanced cancers. The protocol was immunoSEQ multiplex PCR, while the TCRdb copy is restricted to in-frame clones and leaves out a portion. The sample holds around 83,000 clones, around nine tenths seen once. Sequencing was performed on CD4+ or CD8+ T cells sorted from blood, taken in a trial of the OX40 agonist ivuxolimab. Receptors originate from an adult with an advanced solid tumor such as melanoma, head and neck, liver or kidney cancer.

The V gene is TRBV28, the J gene TRBJ2-7, with unresolved D. There are 14 residues in the CDR3. Trimming pared 4 bases from V and 2 bases from J, leaving 12 bases between. Germline-derived CDR1 and CDR2 are MDHEN and SYDVKM. The CDR3 DNA is TGTGCCAGCAGTTCCGGGTTCTTTGCCTACGAGCAGTACTTC. Translated: CASSSGFFAYEQYF.

This rearrangement joins TRBV6-1 to TRBJ2-5; maybe TRBD2 (6 bases). The CDR3 spans 13 residues. Trimming removed 0 bases at V and 4 bases at J, with 6 bases between. Germline V CDR1 and CDR2: MNHNS, SASEGT. CDR3 nucleotides: TGTGCCAGCAGTGAAGCGGAGGGAGAGACCCAGTACTTC. This sequence encodes CASSEAEGETQYF.

The chain recombines TRBV18 with TRBJ2-2; D remains ambiguous. This CDR3 comprises 15 residues. The V end was cut by 0 bases, the J end by 4 bases, with 9 bases between. Per the germline V gene, CDR1 is KGHSH and CDR2 is LQKENI. The CDR3 is CASSPPAFSTGELFF. CDR3 in DNA: TGTGCCAGCTCACCACCAGCATTTTCCACCGGGGAGCTGTTTTTT.

The chain employs TRBV28 and TRBJ2-7, with 12 nucleotides matching TRBD2. The CDR3 has 16 residues. Germline assignment: CDR1 MDHEN and CDR2 SYDVKM. V trimming: 3 bases; J trimming: 2 bases; junction bases outside the gene matches: 5. This chain's CDR3 is CASSLVLAGGAYEQYF. The CDR3 nucleotides are TGTGCCAGCAGTTTGGTACTAGCGGGAGGTGCCTACGAGCAGTACTTC.

CDR3 DNA sequence: TGTGCCAGCAGCTTAGTTCAGGGGTTTGATCAGCCCCAGCATTTT. Amino acid sequence: CASSLVQGFDQPQHF. The genes are TRBV7-2 and TRBJ1-5, with D perhaps TRBD1 (6 bases). The V end lost 1 base, the J end lost 5 bases, and 12 bases lay between the germline ends. This CDR3 is built from 15 residues. CDR1 and CDR2 (germline): SGHTA, FQGNSA.

Sample share makes this clone medium-sized (0.01 to 0.1%). The chain joins TRBV7-2 to TRBJ1-1; D gene ambiguous. The germline gives CDR1 SGHTA, CDR2 FQGNSA. V was shortened by 5 bases and J by 1 base, with 8 bases between the two germline ends. The length of the CDR3 is 13 residues. Here the CDR3 reads CASSQRWNTEAFF. The CDR3 region has the DNA TGTGCCAGCAGCCAGAGATGGAACACTGAAGCTTTCTTT.

The J gene is TRBJ2-7, the V gene TRBV28; D tentatively reads TRBD1 or TRBD2 (5 bases each). Trimming pared 7 bases from V and 8 bases from J, leaving 24 bases between. The CDR3 sequence is 15 residues long. The germline CDR1 and CDR2 sequences are MDHEN and SYDVKM. The CDR3 nucleotides are TGTGCCAGCACCAAAGCCAGGCTAGGGGAGACGAAGCAGTACTTC. Its translation is CASTKARLGETKQYF.

The chain uses TRBV28 and TRBJ1-1; D uncertain. V lost 3 bases, J lost 5 bases, and 10 bases lay in between. CDR1 MDHEN and CDR2 SYDVKM come from the germline V gene. The CDR3 covers 13 residues. As DNA, the CDR3 is TGTGCCAGCAGTTTTGCCCTGGGGACTGAAGCTTTCTTT. Protein product: CASSFALGTEAFF.

This clone was recorded once. This chain connects TRBV6-1 to TRBJ2-3, with 10 bases that match TRBD2. The V gene end was trimmed by 0 bases and the J gene end by 0 bases; junction bases not matched to a gene: 6. The CDR3 is 18 residues long. Germline V gives CDR1 MNHNS, CDR2 SASEGT. DNA of the CDR3: TGTGCCAGCAGTGAAGCGCTAGCGGGGGTCTCTAGCACAGATACGCAGTATTTT. Translation: CASSEALAGVSSTDTQYF.

This chain joins TRBV25-1 and TRBJ2-1; TRBD2 aligns across 7 bases. The CDR3 is 16 residues long. The ends lost 3 bases at V and 2 bases at J; junction bases unmatched: 7. CDR1 and CDR2 from the germline V gene are MGHDK and SYGVNS. The CDR3 reads CASSEASGSTYNEQFF. Here the CDR3 DNA reads TGTGCCAGCAGTGAGGCTAGCGGATCTACCTACAATGAGCAGTTCTTC.

The V gene is TRBV5-1, the J gene TRBJ1-1; the match to TRBD1 covers 8 bases. After removal of 6 bases from V and 1 base from J, the junction contained 8 bases not matched to a gene. The CDR3 length is 15 residues. Germline V gene data show CDR1 as SGHRS and CDR2 as YFSETQ. The chain's CDR3 is CASTSPGTGNTEAFF. The CDR3 nucleotides are TGCGCCAGCACGAGTCCCGGGACAGGGAACACTGAAGCTTTCTTT.

This clone was detected only once. The rearrangement links TRBV4-1 to TRBJ2-7, with 11 bases identical to TRBD2. In germline, CDR1 is MGHRA, CDR2 YSYEKL. This CDR3 comprises 16 residues. V lost 4 bases, J lost 1 base, and 6 bases stayed unmatched. The CDR3 DNA is TGCGCCAGCAGCCCGACCACTAGCGGGAGTTCCTACGAGCAGTACTTC. The encoded protein is CASSPTTSGSSYEQYF.

The J gene is TRBJ1-1, the V gene TRBV7-9; D gene uncertain. The germline gives CDR1 SEHNR, CDR2 FQNEAQ (reference sequence). The CDR3 loop spans 12 amino acids. V dropped 5 bases and J dropped 6 bases, with 10 bases sitting between them. The CDR3 is CASSSGDPEAFF. In nucleotides, the CDR3 is TGTGCCAGCAGCAGCGGGGATCCTGAAGCTTTCTTT.

This clone was picked up one time. The J gene is TRBJ2-3, the V gene TRBV18, with D possibly TRBD2 on 6 matching bases. The CDR3 is 19 residues long. The V end lost 2 bases, the J end lost 0 bases, and 21 bases lay between the germline ends. Germline V lookup: CDR1 KGHSH, CDR2 LQKENI. In DNA form, the CDR3 reads TGTGCCAGCTCACCAACCGGTAATAGCGGCTACTCTAGCACAGATACGCAGTATTTT. It codes for CASSPTGNSGYSSTDTQYF.

The V call is TRBV19, the J call TRBJ2-6, with 10 bases matching TRBD2. V was pared by 5 bases and J by 0 bases, with 7 bases of the junction left unmatched. The CDR3 is made up of 18 amino acids. Germline assignment: CDR1 LNHDA and CDR2 SQIVND (reference sequence). The CDR3 DNA sequence: TGTGCCAGTAGTCGAACCCGGACTAGCGGCTCTGGGGCCAACGTCCTGACTTTC. This gives the protein CASSRTRTSGSGANVLTF.

This chain links TRBV7-2 with TRBJ1-1, with a weak D call TRBD1 (6 bases). V shed 2 bases and J shed 7 bases, with 11 bases lying between them. This CDR3 contains 13 residues. Germline loops: CDR1 SGHTA, CDR2 FQGNSA. The CDR3 loop reads CASSLLGTLEAFF. The DNA of the CDR3 is TGTGCCAGCAGCTTATTAGGGACACTTGAAGCTTTCTTT. The full variable domain, completed using reference TRBV7-2 and TRBJ1-1, is GAGVSQSPSNKVTEKGKDVELRCDPISGHTALYWYRQSLGQGLEFLIYFQGNSAPDKSGLPSDRFSAERTGGSVSTLTIQRTQQEDSAVYLCASSLLGTLEAFFGQGTRLTVV.

With respect to this clone: The junction and the germline gene differ at one end; a read error may be behind it. The chain recombines TRBV2 with TRBJ2-3, with a weak D call TRBD1 (5 bases). Germline V gene lookup returns CDR1 SNHLY and CDR2 FYNNEI. The CDR3 is made up of 12 amino acids. The CDR3, as DNA: TGTGCCAGCAGTGGGATGACAGAAACGCAGTATTTT. Translation: CASSGMTETQYF.

The genes are TRBV19 and TRBJ2-7; D not certain. This CDR3 spans 13 amino acids. V lost 1 base and J 4 bases, leaving 8 bases between the germline ends. The germline gives CDR1 LNHDA, CDR2 SQIVND (reference sequence). CDR3 loop: CASSIGPAYEQYF. In DNA, the CDR3 is TGTGCCAGTAGTATAGGACCCGCATACGAGCAGTACTTC.

Here the CDR3 DNA reads TGTGCCAGCAGACTCGGACTGCACACAGATACGCAGTATTTT. It translates to CASRLGLHTDTQYF. The chain employs TRBV27 and TRBJ2-3; TRBD2 is a possible D gene (5 bases). With 6 bases removed from V and 2 bases from J, the gap between germline ends came to 12 bases. The CDR3 covers 14 residues. In germline, CDR1 is MNHEY, CDR2 SMNVEV (reference sequence).

The chain links TRBV28 to TRBJ2-5; D is unclear. Per germline, CDR1 MDHEN and CDR2 SYDVKM. Trimming left V 4 bases short and J 2 bases short, with 11 bases between. CDR3 length: 14 amino acids. In DNA, the CDR3 is TGTGCCAGCAGTTCAGCCCCTCAACAAGAGACCCAGTACTTC. It codes for CASSSAPQQETQYF.

This chain connects TRBV5-8 to TRBJ1-4; D is undetermined. In germline, CDR1 is SGHTS, CDR2 YDEGEE. V gave up 0 bases and J gave up 4 bases, with 10 bases separating them. The CDR3 length is 15 residues. CDR3: CASSLGDRNNEKLFF. CDR3 bases: TGTGCCAGCAGCTTGGGTGACCGAAATAATGAAAAACTGTTTTTT.

The chain recombines TRBV10-2 with TRBJ2-2; 8 bases line up with TRBD2. CDR1 and CDR2 (germline): WSHSY, SAAADI. The CDR3 covers 16 residues. Losses at the gene ends were 0 bases for V and 6 bases for J; bases not matched to a gene: 6. The CDR3 region has the DNA TGCGCCAGCAGTGAGTCCCCAGCGGGAGTTTCCGGGGAGCTGTTTTTT. As protein: CASSESPAGVSGELFF.